This T cell receptor (beta chain) was identified during a study of CD8 T cells in Susac syndrome. CD8+ and CD4+ T cells taken from blood had their TCR beta sequenced. Patients with stable or active relapsing-remitting disease, all of them treatment-naive, made up the multiple sclerosis controls. The authors negatively isolated CD8+ and CD4+ T cells and FACS-enriched TEMRA cells. After extraction with the RNeasy kit, roughly 0.45 to 1 ug of the RNA was reverse transcribed using random hexamers. TCRdb re-called the immunoSEQ multiplex PCR reads through MiXCR, storing one row per CDR3 protein. The sample holds 250,000 to 300,000 distinct CDR3 sequences, approximately 85% seen once. Overall study results and limits: The relatively small number of individuals in the TCR sequencing and HLA analysis was acknowledged by the study.

This clonotype was seen only a few times. The antigen remains unidentified. The TCR comes from a human donor with multiple sclerosis. Sequencing input: CD8+ T cells from PBMCs.

CDR3 loop: CAGGSVSYEQYF. CDR3 DNA sequence: TGTGCCGGAGGGAGCGTTTCCTACGAGCAGTACTTC. V usage is TRBV6-1 and J usage is TRBJ2-7; possible D gene TRBD2, 6 bases. Trimming removed 11 bases at V and 1 base at J, with 12 bases between. The CDR3 runs 12 residues. Germline V CDR1 and CDR2: MNHNS, SASEGT.